This TCR beta chain is from a study of T cells in localized non-small cell lung cancer. Study results and limitations: Median detection of top 100 tumor clones in adjacent lung was about 52 clones. Uninvolved adjacent lung had the highest recorded T cell clonality, with tumor below it. A denser population of T cells in blood accompanied longer overall survival. Sequencing was limited to one tumor region, leaving the possibility of heterogeneity open.

The repertoire was sequenced with immunoSEQ multiplex PCR; TCRdb's copy has only in-frame clones and lacks some. This table holds 41,000 or so clones, about nine tenths found once. The V end was cut by 2 bases, the J end by 9 bases, with 5 bases between. The germline CDR1 and CDR2 sequences are ENHRY and SYGVKD. The CDR3 runs 11 residues. In the case of this clone: Its antigen is not identified.

This receptor was obtained from a female donor of 60 years or more with stage I squamous cell lung carcinoma. This material consisted of peripheral blood, taken before any cancer treatment. This chain links TRBV10-3 with TRBJ2-1, with unresolved D. The CDR3 DNA reads as TGTGCCATCAGTGAGGAAGTTGAGCAGTTCTTC. Encoded protein: CAISEEVEQFF.